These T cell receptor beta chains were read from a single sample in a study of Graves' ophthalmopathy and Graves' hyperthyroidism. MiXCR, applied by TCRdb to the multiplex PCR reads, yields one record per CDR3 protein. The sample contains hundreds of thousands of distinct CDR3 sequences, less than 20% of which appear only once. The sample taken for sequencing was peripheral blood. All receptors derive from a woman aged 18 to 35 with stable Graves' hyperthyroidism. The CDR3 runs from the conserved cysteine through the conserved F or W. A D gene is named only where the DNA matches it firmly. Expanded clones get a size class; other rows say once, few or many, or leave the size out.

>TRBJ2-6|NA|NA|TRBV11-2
CASSPSASSGAYVLTF
TGTGCCAGCAGCCCTTCCGCGAGCTCTGGGGCCTACGTCCTGACTTTC
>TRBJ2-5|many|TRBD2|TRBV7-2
CASSLPVLGGLALRETQYF
TGTGCCAGCAGCCTACCTGTACTGGGGGGACTAGCCCTCCGGGAGACCCAGTACTTC
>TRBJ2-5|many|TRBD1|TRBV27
CASSLGDRVETQYF
TGTGCCAGCAGTTTAGGAGACAGGGTAGAGACCCAGTACTTC
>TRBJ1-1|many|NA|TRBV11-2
CASSFQSFGSVTEAFF
TGTGCCAGCAGCTTCCAGAGTTTCGGGTCGGTCACTGAAGCTTTCTTT
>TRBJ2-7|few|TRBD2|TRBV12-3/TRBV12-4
CASSFSGGLTYEQYF
TGTGCCAGCAGTTTTAGCGGGGGTTTAACCTACGAGCAGTACTTC
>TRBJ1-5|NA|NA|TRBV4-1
CASSRDGILSNQPQHF
TGCGCCAGCAGCCGGGACGGAATCCTTAGCAATCAGCCCCAGCATTTT
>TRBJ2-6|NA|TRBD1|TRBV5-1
CASSFGGQGNSGANVLTF
TGCGCCAGCAGCTTTGGGGGACAGGGAAACTCTGGGGCCAACGTCCTGACTTTC
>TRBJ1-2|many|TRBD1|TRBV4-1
CASSVRQGSYGYTF
TGCGCCAGCAGCGTACGACAGGGGAGCTATGGCTACACCTTC
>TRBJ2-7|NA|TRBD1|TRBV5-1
CASSLDRAGYEQYF
TGCGCCAGCAGCTTAGACAGGGCGGGCTACGAGCAGTACTTC
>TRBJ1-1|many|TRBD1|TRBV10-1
CASSEAGQGREAFF
TGCGCCAGCAGTGAAGCGGGACAGGGCCGTGAAGCTTTCTTT
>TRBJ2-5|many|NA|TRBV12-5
CASGLAGQTQYF
TGTGCTAGTGGTTTGGCGGGGCAGACCCAGTACTTC
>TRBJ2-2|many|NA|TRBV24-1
CATSDTRPNTGELFF
TGTGCCACCAGTGATACCCGACCGAACACCGGGGAGCTGTTTTTT
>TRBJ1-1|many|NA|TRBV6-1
CASSELGVGTEAFF
TGTGCCAGCAGTGAATTGGGGGTTGGCACTGAAGCTTTCTTT
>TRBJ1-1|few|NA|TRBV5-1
CASSLARVPNTEAFF
TGCGCCAGCAGCTTGGCCCGGGTACCGAACACTGAAGCTTTCTTT
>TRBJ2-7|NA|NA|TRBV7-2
CASSLGLISSYEQYF
TGTGCCAGCAGCCTCGGACTCATAAGCTCCTACGAGCAGTACTTC
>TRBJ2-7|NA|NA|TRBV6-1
CASTGQSSSYEQYF
TGTGCCAGCACCGGACAGAGCAGCTCCTACGAGCAGTACTTC
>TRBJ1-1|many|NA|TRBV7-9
CASSAGRLMNTEAFF
TGTGCCAGCAGCGCGGGACGGCTGATGAACACTGAAGCTTTCTTT
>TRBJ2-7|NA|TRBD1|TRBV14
CASSQVGQGWDEQYF
TGTGCCAGCAGCCAAGTGGGACAGGGATGGGACGAGCAGTACTTC
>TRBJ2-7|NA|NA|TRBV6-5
CASSFALEQYF
TGTGCCAGCAGTTTCGCGCTCGAGCAGTACTTC
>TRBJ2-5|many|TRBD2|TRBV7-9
CASSSPGSGDLGTQYF
TGTGCCAGCAGCTCTCCGGGTAGCGGGGATTTGGGGACCCAGTACTTC
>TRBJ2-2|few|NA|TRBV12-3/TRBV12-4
CASSLLGRSGELFF
TGTGCCAGCAGTTTACTAGGCCGATCCGGGGAGCTGTTTTTT
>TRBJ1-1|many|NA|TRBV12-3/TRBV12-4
CASSPRDLKSTEAFF
TGTGCCAGCAGCCCGCGGGACCTAAAGAGCACTGAAGCTTTCTTT
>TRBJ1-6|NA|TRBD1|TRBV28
CASSLRQGWSPLHF
TGTGCCAGCAGCCTAAGACAGGGTTGGTCACCCCTCCACTTT
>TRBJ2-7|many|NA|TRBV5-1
CASSLATADYEQYF
TGCGCCAGCAGCTTGGCAACAGCAGACTACGAGCAGTACTTC
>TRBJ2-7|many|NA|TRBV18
CASAPQRGHSYEQYF
TGTGCCAGCGCCCCACAACGTGGCCACTCCTACGAGCAGTACTTC
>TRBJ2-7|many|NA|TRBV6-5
CASHQGTSYEQYF
TGTGCCAGTCACCAGGGGACTTCCTACGAGCAGTACTTC
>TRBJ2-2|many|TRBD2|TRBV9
CASSVDARGGLGASTELFF
TGTGCCAGCAGCGTAGATGCGCGGGGGGGGCTGGGTGCCTCGACGGAGCTGTTTTTT
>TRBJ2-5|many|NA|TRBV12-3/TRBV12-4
CASRAGGWETQYF
TGTGCCAGCAGAGCCGGGGGTTGGGAGACCCAGTACTTC
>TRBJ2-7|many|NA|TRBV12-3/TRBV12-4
CASSRTRNEQYF
TGTGCCAGCAGCCGGACCAGGAACGAGCAGTACTTC
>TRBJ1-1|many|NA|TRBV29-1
CSGGTSNTEAFF
TGCAGCGGCGGGACAAGCAACACTGAAGCTTTCTTT
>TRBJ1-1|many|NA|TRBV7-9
CASSFLGPKNTEAFF
TGTGCCAGCAGCTTCCTGGGACCGAAGAACACTGAAGCTTTCTTT
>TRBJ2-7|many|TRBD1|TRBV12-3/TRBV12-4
CASSFGQGAPYEQYF
TGTGCCAGCAGTTTCGGTCAGGGGGCCCCGTACGAGCAGTACTTC
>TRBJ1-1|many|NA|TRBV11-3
CASSLVDSQAFF
TGTGCCAGCAGCTTAGTGGACAGCCAAGCTTTCTTT
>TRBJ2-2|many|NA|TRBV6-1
CASSVNRVTGELFF
TGTGCCAGCAGTGTGAACAGGGTCACCGGGGAGCTGTTTTTT
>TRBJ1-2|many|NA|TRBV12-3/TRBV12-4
CASSLGRIYGYTF
TGTGCCAGCAGTTTAGGGCGGATCTATGGCTACACCTTC
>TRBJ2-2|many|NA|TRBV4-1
CASSQGLTNTGELFF
TGCGCCAGCAGCCAAGGACTAACGAACACCGGGGAGCTGTTTTTT
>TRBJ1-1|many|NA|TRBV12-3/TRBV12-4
CASSLGPGQNTEAFF
TGTGCCAGCAGTTTAGGACCGGGACAGAACACTGAAGCTTTCTTT
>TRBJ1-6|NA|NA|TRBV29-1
CSVEVPGGVGSPLHF
TGCAGCGTTGAAGTCCCGGGGGGCGTTGGTTCACCCCTCCACTTT
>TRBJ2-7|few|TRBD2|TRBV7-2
CASSLAWRGGSYEQYF
TGTGCCAGCAGCTTGGCGTGGCGGGGGGGCTCCTACGAGCAGTACTTC
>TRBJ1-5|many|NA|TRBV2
CASTLRTPGASNQPQHF
TGTGCCAGCACCCTCCGTACCCCGGGGGCAAGCAATCAGCCCCAGCATTTT
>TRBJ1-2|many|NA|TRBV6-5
CASSYSRVYGYTF
TGTGCCAGCAGTTACTCAAGGGTCTATGGCTACACCTTC
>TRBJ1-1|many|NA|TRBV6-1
CASSDRAGLTEAFF
TGTGCCAGCAGTGACAGGGCAGGACTCACTGAAGCTTTCTTT